The present T cell receptor beta chain was sequenced within a study of brain T cells in children with intractable seizures. Study-wide results and caveats: Only CDR3 sequence similarity suggested viral specificity, without known HCMV serostatus. Absence of clones before surgery may stem from lower sequencing depth.

Concerning this clone: Its specificity is unknown.

The V gene's germline CDR1 is MGHRA and CDR2 YSYEKL. Trimming shortened V by 4 bases and J by 6 bases, and 12 bases separated the two germline ends. The CDR3 consists of 14 residues. Sample time point: blood from clinic visit 5 months post-surgery; TSC patient then seizure free. Data came from immunoSEQ multiplex PCR; TCRdb stores just in-frame clones and leaves some out. The table records 340,000 or so clones, roughly 92% of them present only once. Sequences were derived from peripheral blood, sampled roughly 5 months after surgery. This chain uses TRBV4-1 with TRBJ2-2, with D hard to call. The clonotype comes from a boy under two years old with tuberous sclerosis and intractable seizures. This CDR3 reads CASSPMTSPGELFF. CDR3 nucleotides: TGCGCCAGCAGCCCCATGACCTCACCCGGGGAGCTGTTTTTT.